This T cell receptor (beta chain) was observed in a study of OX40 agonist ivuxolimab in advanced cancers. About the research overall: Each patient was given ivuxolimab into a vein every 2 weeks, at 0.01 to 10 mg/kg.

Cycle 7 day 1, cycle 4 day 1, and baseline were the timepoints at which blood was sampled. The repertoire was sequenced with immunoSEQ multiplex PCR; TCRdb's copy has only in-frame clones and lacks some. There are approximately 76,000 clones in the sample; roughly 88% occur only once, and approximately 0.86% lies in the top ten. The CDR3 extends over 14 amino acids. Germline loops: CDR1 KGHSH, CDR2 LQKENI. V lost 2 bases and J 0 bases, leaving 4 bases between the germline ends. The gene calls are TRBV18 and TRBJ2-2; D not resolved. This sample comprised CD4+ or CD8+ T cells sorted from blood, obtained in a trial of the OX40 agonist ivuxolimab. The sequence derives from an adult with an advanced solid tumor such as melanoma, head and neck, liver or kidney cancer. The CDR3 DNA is TGTGCCAGCTCACCAGCGACGAACACCGGGGAGCTGTTTTTT. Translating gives CASSPATNTGELFF.